A selection of T cell receptor beta chains follows, all from one sample in a study of response to subunit inactivated influenza vaccine. TCRdb re-called the RT-PCR reads with MiXCR, one entry per CDR3 protein. The sample lists more than 700,000 distinct CDR3 sequences, 21% occurring once. Sequencing used PBMCs from blood, obtained roughly 5 days after vaccination. The receptor source for this set is a man aged 45-65 years who received an inactivated influenza vaccine. Both conserved end residues are part of each CDR3. A D gene is named only where the DNA matches it firmly. The size entry is marked missing in some rows and otherwise reads once, few, many or a size class.

clone_size	v_call	j_call	d_call	cdr3_aa	cdr3_nt
few	TRBV6-1	TRBJ2-7	-	CASSPGRGQTYEQYF	TGTGCCAGCAGTCCGGGGCGCGGACAGACGTACGAGCAGTACTTC
-	TRBV20-1	TRBJ2-5	TRBD2	CSARGSRGVETQYF	TGCAGTGCTAGAGGGTCGCGGGGGGTGGAGACCCAGTACTTC
-	TRBV11-2	TRBJ2-2	-	CASSLDESRNTGELFF	TGTGCCAGCAGCTTAGACGAGTCGAGGAACACCGGGGAGCTGTTTTTT
few	TRBV5-1	TRBJ2-2	TRBD2	CASSILGLAGSTGELFF	TGCGCCAGCAGCATCCTCGGACTAGCGGGATCCACCGGGGAGCTGTTTTTT
few	TRBV12-3/TRBV12-4	TRBJ2-3	-	CASIRSGLSTDTQYF	TGTGCCAGCATTCGAAGCGGGCTCAGCACAGATACGCAGTATTTT
few	TRBV5-1	TRBJ2-7	-	CASSGTTYEQYF	TGCGCCAGCAGTGGGACAACCTACGAGCAGTACTTC
-	TRBV20-1	TRBJ2-1	TRBD2	CSATSGGNTPRGEQFF	TGCAGTGCTACAAGCGGGGGGAACACCCCCCGGGGTGAGCAGTTCTTC
-	TRBV20-1	TRBJ2-3	TRBD2	CSAPRTSGGSPSSTDTQYF	TGCAGTGCTCCCCGGACTAGCGGGGGATCCCCCTCAAGCACAGATACGCAGTATTTT
few	TRBV6-2/TRBV6-3	TRBJ2-7	TRBD2	CASSYDGGTIYEQYF	TGTGCCAGCAGTTACGACGGGGGGACCATCTACGAGCAGTACTTC
many	TRBV29-1	TRBJ2-5	-	CSVDRAQETQYF	TGCAGCGTTGACAGGGCCCAAGAGACCCAGTACTTC
-	TRBV3-1	TRBJ2-6	-	CASSKASTVSGANVLTF	TGTGCCAGCAGCAAGGCATCAACTGTCTCTGGGGCCAACGTCCTGACTTTC
many	TRBV7-3	TRBJ2-3	-	CASSLTRLDTQYF	TGTGCCAGCAGCTTAACGCGGTTGGATACGCAGTATTTT
-	TRBV20-1	TRBJ2-7	TRBD1	CSAARDRYEQYF	TGCAGTGCGGCCCGGGACAGATACGAGCAGTACTTC
-	TRBV4-2	TRBJ2-7	-	CASSQGGLGGYEQYF	TGTGCCAGCAGCCAAGGAGGTCTTGGGGGGTACGAGCAGTACTTC
few	TRBV19	TRBJ2-5	TRBD1	CASSTDRGLPETQYF	TGTGCCAGTAGTACCGACAGGGGGCTACCGGAGACCCAGTACTTC
-	TRBV5-6	TRBJ2-4	-	CASSFLRASKNIQYF	TGTGCCAGCAGCTTTCTCAGGGCGTCCAAAAACATTCAGTACTTC
-	TRBV20-1	TRBJ1-2	-	CSARDPVRGYGYTF	TGCAGTGCTAGAGACCCCGTTCGAGGGTATGGCTACACCTTC
few	TRBV4-1	TRBJ2-3	-	CASSRDGDTQYF	TGCGCCAGCAGCCGCGACGGAGATACGCAGTATTTT
-	TRBV4-3	TRBJ2-4	TRBD1	CASSQDSLTGGGAKNIQYF	TGCGCCAGCAGCCAAGATTCATTGACAGGGGGTGGTGCCAAAAACATTCAGTACTTC
-	TRBV9	TRBJ2-1	-	CASSAPHAGIYNEQFF	TGTGCCAGCAGCGCCCCCCACGCGGGCATCTACAATGAGCAGTTCTTC
few	TRBV14	TRBJ2-7	-	CASSPGTPLKQYF	TGTGCCAGCAGCCCAGGTACGCCCTTGAAGCAGTACTTC
many	TRBV7-9	TRBJ2-1	TRBD2	CASSFTSGTVEQFF	TGTGCCAGCAGCTTCACTAGCGGGACGGTTGAGCAGTTCTTC
many	TRBV29-1	TRBJ1-1	TRBD1	CSVRSRGGAGVNTEAFF	TGCAGCGTTCGATCCAGAGGGGGCGCAGGGGTGAACACTGAAGCTTTCTTT
-	TRBV2	TRBJ2-2	-	CASFLLPVTGELFF	TGTGCCAGCTTTCTACTCCCAGTCACCGGGGAGCTGTTTTTT
few	TRBV9	TRBJ2-1	TRBD1	CASSARTGQQFF	TGTGCCAGCAGCGCCAGGACAGGGCAACAGTTCTTC
many	TRBV5-5	TRBJ2-7	TRBD1	CASSLPGQQAYEQYF	TGTGCCAGCAGCTTGCCGGGACAGCAAGCCTACGAGCAGTACTTC
many	TRBV20-1	TRBJ1-5	-	CSVTDEGLHDQPQHF	TGCAGTGTCACAGATGAAGGGCTCCATGATCAGCCCCAGCATTTT
-	TRBV11-2	TRBJ2-5	-	CASSLVGGANQETQYF	TGTGCCAGCAGCTTAGTTGGAGGGGCGAACCAAGAGACCCAGTACTTC
few	TRBV4-2	TRBJ2-7	-	CASSQVSPEEQYF	TGTGCCAGCAGCCAAGTGAGCCCGGAAGAGCAGTACTTC
-	TRBV9	TRBJ2-2	-	CASSARSDTGELFF	TGTGCCAGCAGCGCGAGGTCAGACACCGGGGAGCTGTTTTTT
few	TRBV2	TRBJ2-5	-	CASRSGRGPQETQYF	TGTGCCAGCAGGTCAGGACGGGGACCTCAAGAGACCCAGTACTTC
-	TRBV9	TRBJ2-1	TRBD2	CASSVAPSGRTIFSYNEQFF	TGTGCCAGCAGCGTAGCGCCTAGCGGGAGGACTATATTCTCCTACAATGAGCAGTTCTTC
-	TRBV18	TRBJ2-3	-	CASSPEGTGRTDTQYF	TGTGCCAGCTCACCAGAGGGGACCGGCCGCACAGATACGCAGTATTTT